The T cell receptor beta chain under discussion was sequenced for a study of early T cells in non-severe SARS-CoV-2 infection. Across the whole study: Sequencing of bulk RNA from unsorted whole blood was done, without chain pairing.

Germline loops: CDR1 SGHNT, CDR2 YYREEE (reference sequence). This CDR3 spans 15 amino acids. The V and J ends lost 0 bases and 1 base respectively, with 8 bases between them. cDNA molecules, individually, were tagged with unique molecular identifiers. TCRdb fed the 5' RACE reads into MiXCR, producing one record per CDR3 protein. The sample lists about 42,000 distinct CDR3 sequences, 6% to 7.5% occurring once. This clonotype has a handful of counts. The V gene is TRBV5-4, the J gene TRBJ1-3; D is undetermined. The sequencing sample was made of whole blood. The clonotype was recovered from an adult who was a healthcare worker with PCR-confirmed SARS-CoV-2 infection or an uninfected control (not recorded which). The CDR3 loop is CASSLAGGSGNTIYF. The CDR3, as DNA: TGTGCCAGCAGCTTGGCGGGAGGATCTGGAAACACCATATATTTT.